The present entry profiles one T cell receptor beta chain with its context. Additional DNA sequences in this sample encode the identical CDR3. The ends were cut back, 4 bases at V and 0 bases at J, with 10 bases in the middle. The length of the CDR3 is 15 residues. Per germline, CDR1 MGHRA and CDR2 YSYEKL. This sample was taken from a study of shared clonotypes between healthy human individuals. The assay was immunoSEQ multiplex PCR, and TCRdb's table has in-frame clones only and misses some. The sample shows under 600,000 clones, about 96% of them seen only once. The sequence was collected from a woman aged 25 to 39 in good health. The chain uses TRBV4-1 and TRBJ2-1; D unresolved. Sequencing was done on a sample of naive CD4+ T cells sorted from blood. Subset in this sample: CD45RA+ positively selected. CDR3 in amino acids: CASSPRTSSYNEQFF. CDR3 DNA sequence: TGCGCCAGCAGCCCACGGACGAGCTCCTACAATGAGCAGTTCTTC.